One TCR beta chain is described in this entry. TCRdb keeps only in-frame clones here, not all; method: immunoSEQ multiplex PCR. Altogether a few hundred thousand clones are present, 80% to 90% being singletons, with the ten largest covering roughly 10%. The data originate from a study of blood T cell repertoires in COVID-19. Enrolled during active infection, Seattle patients were then followed longitudinally. Sequenced: peripheral blood. The TCR comes from a woman aged 70-85 years with COVID-19, enrolled during active disease.

The CDR3 protein is CASSAGDGTEAFF. CDR3 coding DNA: TGTGCCAGCAGTGCAGGGGATGGCACTGAAGCTTTCTTT. The rearrangement uses TRBV2 and TRBJ1-1; TRBD1 is a possible D gene (6 bases). Trimming removed 4 bases from V and 4 bases from J, with 10 bases in between. The CDR3 is 13 amino acids. Germline values: CDR1 SNHLY, CDR2 FYNNEI.